This is a list of T cell receptor beta chains from one sample in a study of blood T cell repertoires in COVID-19. Measured with immunoSEQ multiplex PCR; TCRdb has only the in-frame clones, and not every one. This repertoire shows about 310,000 clones, roughly 90% found once; its top ten account for roughly 4.3%. The specimen sequenced was PBMCs or T cells enriched from blood (not recorded which). These receptors all stem from a woman aged 18 to 35 with acute COVID-19. CDR3s include the opening cysteine and the closing phenylalanine or tryptophan. The D gene is left open where the match is weak. The size entry is marked missing in some rows and otherwise reads once, few, many or a size class.

cdr3_length: 13; j_call: TRBJ2-5; clone_size: -; v_call: TRBV27; d_call: -; cdr3_aa: CASSPGLEETQYF; cdr3_nt: TGTGCCAGCAGTCCGGGACTTGAAGAGACCCAGTACTTC
cdr3_length: 13; j_call: TRBJ1-2; clone_size: -; v_call: TRBV3-1/TRBV3-2; d_call: -; cdr3_aa: CASSQAQGLGYTF; cdr3_nt: TGTGCCAGCAGCCAAGCTCAGGGGCTTGGCTACACCTTC
cdr3_length: 13; j_call: TRBJ2-1; clone_size: -; v_call: TRBV5-1; d_call: -; cdr3_aa: CASKLAALNEQFF; cdr3_nt: TGCGCCAGCAAACTCGCCGCCCTCAATGAGCAGTTCTTC
cdr3_length: 15; j_call: TRBJ2-5; clone_size: -; v_call: TRBV3-1/TRBV3-2; d_call: -; cdr3_aa: CASSQGMGLGETQYF; cdr3_nt: TGTGCCAGCAGCCAAGGGATGGGCCTTGGGGAGACCCAGTACTTC
cdr3_length: 13; j_call: TRBJ2-3; clone_size: -; v_call: TRBV19; d_call: TRBD2; cdr3_aa: CASSTSGTDTQYF; cdr3_nt: TGTGCCAGTAGTACTAGCGGGACAGATACGCAGTATTTT
cdr3_length: 12; j_call: TRBJ1-5; clone_size: -; v_call: TRBV12-3/TRBV12-4; d_call: -; cdr3_aa: CASSFGSQPQHF; cdr3_nt: TGTGCCAGCAGTTTCGGGAGTCAGCCCCAGCATTTT
cdr3_length: 15; j_call: TRBJ1-5; clone_size: -; v_call: TRBV5-8; d_call: -; cdr3_aa: CASSLFGGSNQPQHF; cdr3_nt: TGTGCCAGCAGCTTGTTTGGGGGGAGCAATCAGCCCCAGCATTTT
cdr3_length: 15; j_call: TRBJ1-1; clone_size: -; v_call: TRBV3-1/TRBV3-2; d_call: TRBD1; cdr3_aa: CASSTVGQGYTEAFF; cdr3_nt: TGTGCCAGCAGTACGGTGGGACAGGGGTACACTGAAGCTTTCTTT
cdr3_length: 14; j_call: TRBJ1-4; clone_size: -; v_call: TRBV5-1; d_call: TRBD1; cdr3_aa: CASSSGGTNEKLFF; cdr3_nt: TGCGCCAGCAGCTCAGGGGGAACTAATGAAAAACTGTTTTTT
cdr3_length: 15; j_call: TRBJ2-6; clone_size: -; v_call: TRBV15; d_call: -; cdr3_aa: CATSREGAEANVLTF; cdr3_nt: TGTGCCACCAGCAGAGAGGGGGCCGAGGCCAACGTCCTGACTTTC
cdr3_length: 18; j_call: TRBJ2-3; clone_size: -; v_call: TRBV10-3; d_call: TRBD2; cdr3_aa: CAISERPIAGGITDTQYF; cdr3_nt: TGTGCCATCAGTGAGAGGCCCATAGCGGGAGGGATCACAGATACGCAGTATTTT
cdr3_length: 17; j_call: TRBJ1-3; clone_size: once; v_call: TRBV7-3; d_call: -; cdr3_aa: CASSLQSGYSSGNTIYF; cdr3_nt: TGTGCCAGCAGCTTACAGTCCGGGTATAGTTCTGGAAACACCATATATTTT
cdr3_length: 15; j_call: TRBJ2-7; clone_size: -; v_call: TRBV12-5; d_call: TRBD1; cdr3_aa: CASGSPDRGTYEQYF; cdr3_nt: TGTGCTAGTGGTTCACCGGACAGGGGGACCTACGAGCAGTACTTC
cdr3_length: 14; j_call: TRBJ1-1; clone_size: -; v_call: TRBV6-5; d_call: TRBD1; cdr3_aa: CASTDRVVNTEAFF; cdr3_nt: TGTGCCAGCACCGACAGGGTCGTGAACACTGAAGCTTTCTTT
cdr3_length: 15; j_call: TRBJ2-7; clone_size: -; v_call: TRBV7-2; d_call: TRBD2; cdr3_aa: CASSSWAGGAGEQYF; cdr3_nt: TGTGCCAGCAGCTCCTGGGCGGGAGGGGCCGGCGAGCAGTACTTC
cdr3_length: 15; j_call: TRBJ2-1; clone_size: -; v_call: TRBV11-3; d_call: TRBD2; cdr3_aa: CASSLEGVSGNEQFF; cdr3_nt: TGTGCCAGCAGCTTAGAAGGTGTTAGCGGGAATGAGCAGTTCTTC
cdr3_length: 16; j_call: TRBJ2-2; clone_size: once; v_call: TRBV19; d_call: -; cdr3_aa: CASSTGRVRGTGELFF; cdr3_nt: TGTGCCAGTAGTACTGGCAGGGTGCGAGGCACCGGGGAGCTGTTTTTT
cdr3_length: 13; j_call: TRBJ1-1; clone_size: -; v_call: TRBV28; d_call: -; cdr3_aa: CASSLTGNTEAFF; cdr3_nt: TGTGCCAGCAGTTTAACAGGGAACACTGAAGCTTTCTTT
cdr3_length: 13; j_call: TRBJ1-5; clone_size: -; v_call: TRBV27; d_call: -; cdr3_aa: CASGEIGPRPQHF; cdr3_nt: TGTGCCAGCGGGGAGATCGGACCTCGGCCCCAGCATTTT
cdr3_length: 14; j_call: TRBJ1-1; clone_size: -; v_call: TRBV28; d_call: -; cdr3_aa: CASSFGGTNTEAFF; cdr3_nt: TGTGCCAGCAGTTTTGGAGGGACCAACACTGAAGCTTTCTTT
cdr3_length: 14; j_call: TRBJ1-1; clone_size: -; v_call: TRBV30; d_call: -; cdr3_aa: CAWSREVEGTEAFF; cdr3_nt: TGTGCCTGGAGTCGCGAGGTGGAGGGCACTGAAGCTTTCTTT
cdr3_length: 16; j_call: TRBJ2-3; clone_size: -; v_call: TRBV28; d_call: TRBD1; cdr3_aa: CASSPQTGGEADTQYF; cdr3_nt: TGTGCCAGCAGTCCACAGACAGGGGGCGAGGCAGATACGCAGTATTTT
cdr3_length: 17; j_call: TRBJ2-2; clone_size: -; v_call: TRBV28; d_call: TRBD2; cdr3_aa: CASSLGGLAGDNGELFF; cdr3_nt: TGTGCCAGCAGTTTAGGGGGACTAGCGGGAGATAACGGGGAGCTGTTTTTT
cdr3_length: 21; j_call: TRBJ2-1; clone_size: -; v_call: TRBV7-2; d_call: TRBD2; cdr3_aa: CASSLAPSVAGGHYSYNEQFF; cdr3_nt: TGTGCCAGCAGCTTAGCCCCCAGCGTAGCGGGAGGTCATTACTCCTACAATGAGCAGTTCTTC
cdr3_length: 12; j_call: TRBJ1-1; clone_size: -; v_call: TRBV28; d_call: -; cdr3_aa: CASRRDLGEAFF; cdr3_nt: TGTGCCAGCAGGAGGGATTTAGGTGAAGCTTTCTTT
cdr3_length: 15; j_call: TRBJ2-1; clone_size: -; v_call: TRBV19; d_call: -; cdr3_aa: CASSMVGSSYNEQFF; cdr3_nt: TGTGCCAGTAGTATGGTGGGGAGCTCCTACAATGAGCAGTTCTTC
cdr3_length: 13; j_call: TRBJ1-1; clone_size: -; v_call: TRBV6-1; d_call: -; cdr3_aa: CASSEHFNTEAFF; cdr3_nt: TGTGCCAGCAGTGAGCACTTCAACACTGAAGCTTTCTTT
cdr3_length: 15; j_call: TRBJ1-3; clone_size: -; v_call: TRBV5-1; d_call: -; cdr3_aa: CASSRDGDSGNTIYF; cdr3_nt: TGCGCCAGCAGCCGCGACGGTGACAGCGGGAACACCATATATTTT
cdr3_length: 13; j_call: TRBJ2-1; clone_size: -; v_call: TRBV24-1; d_call: TRBD1; cdr3_aa: CATGGTGDNEQFF; cdr3_nt: TGTGCCACCGGGGGGACAGGGGATAATGAGCAGTTCTTC
cdr3_length: 12; j_call: TRBJ1-3; clone_size: -; v_call: TRBV6-6; d_call: TRBD1; cdr3_aa: CASRIQGYTIYF; cdr3_nt: TGTGCCAGCAGAATACAGGGGTACACCATATATTTT
cdr3_length: 13; j_call: TRBJ1-1; clone_size: -; v_call: TRBV10-2; d_call: -; cdr3_aa: CASNLTPNTEAFF; cdr3_nt: TGCGCCAGCAATCTGACACCTAACACTGAAGCTTTCTTT
cdr3_length: 15; j_call: TRBJ1-3; clone_size: -; v_call: TRBV15; d_call: -; cdr3_aa: CATSRDTGSGNTIYF; cdr3_nt: TGTGCCACCAGCAGAGATACGGGCTCTGGAAACACCATATATTTT
cdr3_length: 12; j_call: TRBJ2-1; clone_size: -; v_call: TRBV9; d_call: -; cdr3_aa: CASSRESSEQFF; cdr3_nt: TGTGCCAGCAGCCGGGAGTCAAGTGAGCAGTTCTTC
cdr3_length: 15; j_call: TRBJ1-2; clone_size: -; v_call: TRBV5-5; d_call: -; cdr3_aa: CASSLVRGRLHGYTF; cdr3_nt: TGTGCCAGCAGCTTGGTTAGGGGTCGTCTACACGGCTACACCTTC
cdr3_length: 15; j_call: TRBJ2-5; clone_size: -; v_call: TRBV7-3; d_call: TRBD1; cdr3_aa: CASSLSDREWETQYF; cdr3_nt: TGTGCCAGCAGCTTGAGTGACAGGGAATGGGAGACCCAGTACTTC
cdr3_length: 16; j_call: TRBJ2-5; clone_size: -; v_call: TRBV27; d_call: TRBD1; cdr3_aa: CASSLIGTGFQETQYF; cdr3_nt: TGTGCCAGCAGTTTAATCGGGACAGGGTTCCAAGAGACCCAGTACTTC
cdr3_length: 13; j_call: TRBJ2-7; clone_size: -; v_call: TRBV27; d_call: -; cdr3_aa: CASRSTSSYEQYF; cdr3_nt: TGTGCCAGCAGGTCCACCAGCTCCTACGAGCAGTACTTC
cdr3_length: 11; j_call: TRBJ2-7; clone_size: -; v_call: TRBV20-1; d_call: TRBD1; cdr3_aa: CSADRGREQYF; cdr3_nt: TGCAGTGCCGACAGGGGTCGGGAGCAGTACTTC
cdr3_length: 14; j_call: TRBJ2-5; clone_size: -; v_call: TRBV19; d_call: TRBD2; cdr3_aa: CASSISSGRQTQYF; cdr3_nt: TGTGCCAGTAGTATTTCTAGCGGGAGGCAGACCCAGTACTTC
cdr3_length: 15; j_call: TRBJ1-1; clone_size: -; v_call: TRBV3-1/TRBV3-2; d_call: TRBD1; cdr3_aa: CASSPTGTAYTEAFF; cdr3_nt: TGTGCCAGCAGCCCTACCGGGACAGCCTACACTGAAGCTTTCTTT
cdr3_length: 14; j_call: TRBJ2-5; clone_size: few; v_call: TRBV5-6; d_call: TRBD1; cdr3_aa: CASSSTGGGETQYF; cdr3_nt: TGTGCCAGCAGCTCCACAGGGGGCGGAGAGACCCAGTACTTC
cdr3_length: 13; j_call: TRBJ2-7; clone_size: -; v_call: TRBV5-1; d_call: -; cdr3_aa: CASSLAETYEQYF; cdr3_nt: TGCGCCAGCAGCTTGGCGGAGACCTACGAGCAGTACTTC
cdr3_length: 16; j_call: TRBJ1-1; clone_size: -; v_call: TRBV18; d_call: TRBD1; cdr3_aa: CASSPQQGTGNTEAFF; cdr3_nt: TGTGCCAGCTCACCCCAACAGGGGACGGGGAACACTGAAGCTTTCTTT
cdr3_length: 14; j_call: TRBJ2-7; clone_size: -; v_call: TRBV5-1; d_call: TRBD2; cdr3_aa: CASSFRLAGDPQYF; cdr3_nt: TGCGCCAGCAGCTTTCGCCTAGCGGGTGACCCGCAGTACTTC
cdr3_length: 13; j_call: TRBJ1-2; clone_size: -; v_call: TRBV28; d_call: -; cdr3_aa: CASSLAGGRGYTF; cdr3_nt: TGTGCCAGCAGTTTGGCCGGGGGGCGCGGCTACACCTTC
cdr3_length: 13; j_call: TRBJ1-2; clone_size: -; v_call: TRBV29-1; d_call: -; cdr3_aa: CSHAEGSNYGYTF; cdr3_nt: TGCAGCCACGCGGAGGGCTCTAACTATGGCTACACCTTC
cdr3_length: 15; j_call: TRBJ2-3; clone_size: -; v_call: TRBV28; d_call: TRBD2; cdr3_aa: CASTPPLGGTDTQYF; cdr3_nt: TGTGCCAGCACCCCTCCCTTGGGGGGGACAGATACGCAGTATTTT
cdr3_length: 15; j_call: TRBJ1-3; clone_size: -; v_call: TRBV30; d_call: -; cdr3_aa: CAWSGSPGSGNTIYF; cdr3_nt: TGTGCCTGGAGTGGTAGCCCGGGGAGCGGAAACACCATATATTTT
cdr3_length: 17; j_call: TRBJ1-6; clone_size: -; v_call: TRBV11-3; d_call: TRBD1; cdr3_aa: CASSLFRDRGWNSPLHF; cdr3_nt: TGTGCCAGCAGCCTCTTCCGGGACAGGGGTTGGAATTCACCCCTCCACTTT
cdr3_length: 16; j_call: TRBJ2-5; clone_size: -; v_call: TRBV4-2; d_call: TRBD2; cdr3_aa: CASSQGTSGRGETQYF; cdr3_nt: TGTGCCAGCAGCCAAGGCACTAGCGGGAGGGGGGAGACCCAGTACTTC
cdr3_length: 15; j_call: TRBJ1-3; clone_size: -; v_call: TRBV10-2; d_call: -; cdr3_aa: CASRPQWGGGNTIYF; cdr3_nt: TGCGCCAGCAGGCCTCAGTGGGGAGGAGGAAACACCATATATTTT
cdr3_length: 12; j_call: TRBJ2-1; clone_size: -; v_call: TRBV12-3/TRBV12-4; d_call: -; cdr3_aa: CASRLGGSEQFF; cdr3_nt: TGTGCCAGCAGACTAGGGGGTTCGGAGCAGTTCTTC
cdr3_length: 18; j_call: TRBJ2-3; clone_size: -; v_call: TRBV28; d_call: TRBD1; cdr3_aa: CASSLSQTDRYLGDTQYF; cdr3_nt: TGTGCCAGCAGTTTATCCCAGACGGACAGGTACTTGGGGGATACGCAGTATTTT
cdr3_length: 16; j_call: TRBJ1-6; clone_size: -; v_call: TRBV6-1; d_call: TRBD1; cdr3_aa: CASSEVDRGNNSPLHF; cdr3_nt: TGTGCCAGCAGTGAAGTCGACAGGGGAAATAATTCACCCCTCCACTTT